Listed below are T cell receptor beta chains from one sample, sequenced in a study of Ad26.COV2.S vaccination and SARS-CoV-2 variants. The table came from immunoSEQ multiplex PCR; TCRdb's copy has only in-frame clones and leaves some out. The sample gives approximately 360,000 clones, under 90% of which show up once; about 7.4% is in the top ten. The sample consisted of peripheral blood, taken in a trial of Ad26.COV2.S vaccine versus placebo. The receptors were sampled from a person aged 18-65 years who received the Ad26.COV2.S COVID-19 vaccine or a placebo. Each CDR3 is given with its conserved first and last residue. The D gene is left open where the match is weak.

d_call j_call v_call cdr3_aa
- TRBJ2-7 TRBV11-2 CASSHSSGSSSYEQYF
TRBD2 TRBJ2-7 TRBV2 CASKRVVAGVHDF
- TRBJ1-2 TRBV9 CASSVAEGWSGYTF
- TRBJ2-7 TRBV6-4 CASSDSGGEQYF
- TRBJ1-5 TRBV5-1 CASSLDPGGSNSNQPQHF
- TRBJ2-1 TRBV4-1 CASSGTSLEQFF
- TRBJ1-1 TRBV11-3 CASRRGVTEAFF
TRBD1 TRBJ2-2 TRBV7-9 CASSRGQGFYTGELFF
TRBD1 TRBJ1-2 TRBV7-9 CASSPTGNYGYTF
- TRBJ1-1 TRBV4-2 CASSQDGRDSEAFF
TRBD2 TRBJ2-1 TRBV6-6 CASSNFGAGGGEQFF
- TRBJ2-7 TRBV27 CASSSLGGLYEQYF
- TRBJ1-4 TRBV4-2 CASSQTSDEKLFF
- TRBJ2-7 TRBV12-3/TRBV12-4 CASSKGPGHEQYF
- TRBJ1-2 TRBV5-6 CASSFPLRDLGLYGYTF
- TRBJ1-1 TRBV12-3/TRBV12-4 CASSTRVSEAFF
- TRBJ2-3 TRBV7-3 CASSLIAESTDTQYF
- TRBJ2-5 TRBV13 CASSFIPGETQYF
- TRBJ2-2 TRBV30 CAWSVSLTGELFF
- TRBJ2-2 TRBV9 CASSVGGDSGELFF
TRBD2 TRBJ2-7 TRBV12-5 CASGFLLSGRAEQYF
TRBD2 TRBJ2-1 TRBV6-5 CASSATTGTRDEQFF
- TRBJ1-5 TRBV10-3 CATGGGGVHQPQHF
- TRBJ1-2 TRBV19 CAAGQNYGYTF
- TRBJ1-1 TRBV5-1 CASRSWATQGTGAEAFF
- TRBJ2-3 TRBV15 CATSREGTGYTQYF
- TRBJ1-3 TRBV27 CATGLGNTIYF
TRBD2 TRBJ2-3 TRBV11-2 CASSFRRASGLTDTQYF
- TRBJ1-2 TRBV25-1 CASSLSRANYGYTF
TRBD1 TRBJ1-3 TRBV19 CASSPPGTGERNTIYF
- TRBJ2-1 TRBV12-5 CASGLLRGPQINEQFF
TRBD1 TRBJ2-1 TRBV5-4 CASSSPTGASYNEQFF
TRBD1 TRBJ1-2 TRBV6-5 CASRGQGARGYTF
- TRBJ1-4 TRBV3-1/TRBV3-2 CASRGSGTNEKLFF
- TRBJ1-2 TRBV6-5 CASSYFGQNYGYTF
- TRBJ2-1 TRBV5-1 CASSLAQRSYNEQFF
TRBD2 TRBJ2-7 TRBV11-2 CASSGSAYEQYF
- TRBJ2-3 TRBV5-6 CASSLATGEADTQYF
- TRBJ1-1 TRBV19 CASSTRHILMNTEAFF
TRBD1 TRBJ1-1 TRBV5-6 CASSSRGTANTEAFF
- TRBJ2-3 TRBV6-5 CASSFQRGADTQYF
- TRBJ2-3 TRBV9 CASSVLGFGTDTQYF
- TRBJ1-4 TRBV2 CASTFSRAGGEKLFF
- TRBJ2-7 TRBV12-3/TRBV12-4 CASSLASGTPRYF
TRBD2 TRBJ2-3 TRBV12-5 CASGPGTSGRPGGTDTQYF
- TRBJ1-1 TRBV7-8 CASSWKASENTEAFF
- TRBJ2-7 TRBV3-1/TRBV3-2 CASSQYRGSSYEQYF
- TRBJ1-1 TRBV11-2 CASSPRDKNTEAFF
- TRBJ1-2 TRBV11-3 CASSPTGHYYGYTF
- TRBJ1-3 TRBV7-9 CASSHNRISGNTIYF
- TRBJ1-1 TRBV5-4 CASSLDTGGTEAFF
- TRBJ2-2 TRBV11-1 CASTLDRPEVGELFF
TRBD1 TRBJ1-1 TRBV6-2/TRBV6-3 CASSYVEGATEAFF
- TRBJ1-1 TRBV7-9 CASSFWDQQRAFF
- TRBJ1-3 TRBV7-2 CASSLRQFLSGNTIYF